This T cell receptor beta chain came from a study of lymphopenia after photon versus proton radiotherapy. General study points: Only patients who died were analyzed for survival; proton advantage is unproven.

The table came from immunoSEQ multiplex PCR; TCRdb's copy has only in-frame clones and leaves some out. The sample includes roughly 49,000 clones, around 90% of them seen just once. Trimming pared 9 bases from V and 5 bases from J, leaving 16 bases between. The CDR3 has 14 amino acids. CDR1 and CDR2 (germline): MDHEN, SYDVKM. This clone was seen just once. Its antigen is not known. V gene TRBV28 combines with J gene TRBJ1-4, with D maybe TRBD1 (5 bases). The sample consisted of peripheral blood, taken from a patient treated with photon-based radiotherapy. This receptor was taken from a woman aged 40-49 years with cholangiocarcinoma. The CDR3 reads CASREPAGNEKLFF. The CDR3 nucleotides are TGTGCCAGTCGAGAACCCGCAGGGAATGAAAAACTGTTTTTT. The variable domain in full, with the rest retrieved from reference TRBV28 and TRBJ1-4, is DVKVTQSSRYLVKRTGEKVFLECVQDMDHENMFWYRQDPGLGLRLIYFSYDVKMKEKGDIPEGYSVSREKKERFSLILESASTNQTSMYLCASREPAGNEKLFFGSGTQLSVL.